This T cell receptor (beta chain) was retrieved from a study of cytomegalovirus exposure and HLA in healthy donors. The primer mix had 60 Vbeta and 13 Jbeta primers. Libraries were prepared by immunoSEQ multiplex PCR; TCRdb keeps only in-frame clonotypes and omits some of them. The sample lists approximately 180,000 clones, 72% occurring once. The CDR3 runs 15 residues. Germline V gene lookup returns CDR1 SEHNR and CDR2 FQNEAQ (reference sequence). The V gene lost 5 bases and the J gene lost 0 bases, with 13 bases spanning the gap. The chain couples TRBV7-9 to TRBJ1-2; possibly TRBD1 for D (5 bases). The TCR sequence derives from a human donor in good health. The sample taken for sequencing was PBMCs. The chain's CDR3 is CASSRSQGTNYGYTF. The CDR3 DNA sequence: TGTGCCAGCAGCCGCTCCCAGGGAACTAACTATGGCTACACCTTC.